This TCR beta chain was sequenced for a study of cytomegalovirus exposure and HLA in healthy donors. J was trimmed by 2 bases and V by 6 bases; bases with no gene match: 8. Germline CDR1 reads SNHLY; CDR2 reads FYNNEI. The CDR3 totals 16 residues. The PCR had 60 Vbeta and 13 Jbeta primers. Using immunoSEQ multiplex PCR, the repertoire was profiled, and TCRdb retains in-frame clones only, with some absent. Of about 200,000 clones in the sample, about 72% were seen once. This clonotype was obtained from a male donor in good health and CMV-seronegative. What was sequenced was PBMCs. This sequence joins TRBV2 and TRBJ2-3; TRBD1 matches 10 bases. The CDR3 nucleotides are TGTGCCAGCAGAGAACTTGGACAGGGGGTCACAGATACGCAGTATTTT. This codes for CASRELGQGVTDTQYF. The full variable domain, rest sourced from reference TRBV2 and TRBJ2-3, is EPEVTQTPSHQVTQMGQEVILRCVPISNHLYFYWYRQILGQKVEFLVSFYNNEISEKSEIFDDQFSVERPDGSNFTLKIRSTKLEDSAMYFCASRELGQGVTDTQYFGPGTRLTVL.